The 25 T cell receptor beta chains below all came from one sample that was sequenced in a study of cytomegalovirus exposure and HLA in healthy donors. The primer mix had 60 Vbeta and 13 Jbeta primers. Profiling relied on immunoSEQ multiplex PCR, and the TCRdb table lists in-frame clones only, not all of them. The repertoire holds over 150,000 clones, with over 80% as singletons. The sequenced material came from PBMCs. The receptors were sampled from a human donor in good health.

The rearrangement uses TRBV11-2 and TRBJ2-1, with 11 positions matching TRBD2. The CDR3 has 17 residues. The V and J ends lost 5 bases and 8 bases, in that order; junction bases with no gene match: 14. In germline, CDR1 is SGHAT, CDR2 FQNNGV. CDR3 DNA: TGTGCCAGCAGCCGGATTATGGGACTAGCGGCCTGGTATGAGCAGTTCTTC. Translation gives CASSRIMGLAAWYEQFF.

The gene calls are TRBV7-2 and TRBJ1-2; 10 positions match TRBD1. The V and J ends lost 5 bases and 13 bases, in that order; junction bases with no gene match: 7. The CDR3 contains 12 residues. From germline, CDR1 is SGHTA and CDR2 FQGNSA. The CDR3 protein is CASSNDRGRFTF. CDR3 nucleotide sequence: TGTGCCAGCAGCAACGACAGGGGGCGCTTCACCTTC.

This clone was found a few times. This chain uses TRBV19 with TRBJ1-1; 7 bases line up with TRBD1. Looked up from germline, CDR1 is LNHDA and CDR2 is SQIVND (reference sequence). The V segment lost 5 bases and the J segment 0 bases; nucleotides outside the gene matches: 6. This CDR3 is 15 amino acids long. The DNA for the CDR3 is TGTGCCAGTAGTGTCGAGGGGGCTATGAACACTGAAGCTTTCTTT. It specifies CASSVEGAMNTEAFF.

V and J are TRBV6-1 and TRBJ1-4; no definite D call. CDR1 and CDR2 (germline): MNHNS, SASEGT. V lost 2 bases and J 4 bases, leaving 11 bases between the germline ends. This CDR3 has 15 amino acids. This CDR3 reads CASSERREFNEKLFF. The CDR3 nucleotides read TGTGCCAGCAGTGAACGGAGGGAGTTTAATGAAAAACTGTTTTTT.

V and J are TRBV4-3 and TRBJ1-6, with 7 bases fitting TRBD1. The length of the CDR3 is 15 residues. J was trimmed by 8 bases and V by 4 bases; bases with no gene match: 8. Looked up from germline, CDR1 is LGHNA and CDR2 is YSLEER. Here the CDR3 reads CASSRGGQGDSPLHF. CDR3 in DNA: TGCGCCAGCAGCCGTGGGGGTCAGGGGGATTCACCCCTCCACTTT.

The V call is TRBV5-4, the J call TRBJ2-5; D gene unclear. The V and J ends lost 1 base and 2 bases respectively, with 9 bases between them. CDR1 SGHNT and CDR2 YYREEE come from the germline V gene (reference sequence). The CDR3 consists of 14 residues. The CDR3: CASSLYSSQETQYF. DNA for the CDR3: TGTGCCAGCAGCTTGTATAGCAGTCAAGAGACCCAGTACTTC.

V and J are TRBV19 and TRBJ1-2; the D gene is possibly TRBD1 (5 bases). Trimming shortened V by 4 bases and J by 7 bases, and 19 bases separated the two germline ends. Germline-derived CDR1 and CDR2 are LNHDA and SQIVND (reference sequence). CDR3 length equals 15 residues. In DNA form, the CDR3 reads TGTGCCAGTAGTACGTCACATGAAGGGGACTTTGGCTACACCTTC. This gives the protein CASSTSHEGDFGYTF.

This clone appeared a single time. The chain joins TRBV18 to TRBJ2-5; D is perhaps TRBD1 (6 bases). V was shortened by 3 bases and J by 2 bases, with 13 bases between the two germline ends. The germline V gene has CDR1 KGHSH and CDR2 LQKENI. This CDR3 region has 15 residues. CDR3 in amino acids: CASSPKNTGQETQYF. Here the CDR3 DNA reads TGTGCCAGCTCACCGAAAAATACAGGGCAAGAGACCCAGTACTTC. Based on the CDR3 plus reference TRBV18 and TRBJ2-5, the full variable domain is NAGVMQNPRHLVRRRGQEARLRCSPMKGHSHVYWYRQLPEEGLKFMVYLQKENIIDESGMPKERFSAEFPKEGPSILRIQQVVRGDSAAYFCASSPKNTGQETQYFGPGTRLLVL.

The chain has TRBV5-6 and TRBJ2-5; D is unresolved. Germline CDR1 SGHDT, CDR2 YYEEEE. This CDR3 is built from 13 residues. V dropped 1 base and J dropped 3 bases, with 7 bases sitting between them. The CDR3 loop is CASSLLGEETQYF. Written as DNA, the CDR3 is TGTGCCAGCAGCTTGCTCGGAGAAGAGACCCAGTACTTC.

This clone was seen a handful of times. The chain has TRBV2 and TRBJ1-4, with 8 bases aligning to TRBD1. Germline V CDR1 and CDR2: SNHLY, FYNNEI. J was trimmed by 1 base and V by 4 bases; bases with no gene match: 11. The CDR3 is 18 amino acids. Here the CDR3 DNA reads TGTGCCAGCAGTGCGCCAGGGGGCGGGCGTGGAACTAATGAAAAACTGTTTTTT. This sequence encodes CASSAPGGGRGTNEKLFF.

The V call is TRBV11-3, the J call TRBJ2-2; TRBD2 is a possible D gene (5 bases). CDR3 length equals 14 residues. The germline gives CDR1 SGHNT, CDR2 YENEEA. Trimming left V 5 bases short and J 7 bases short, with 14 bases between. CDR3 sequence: CASSPLDWGGELFF. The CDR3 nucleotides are TGTGCCAGCAGCCCGCTGGACTGGGGCGGGGAGCTGTTTTTT. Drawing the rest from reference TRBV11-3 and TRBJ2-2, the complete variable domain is EAGVVQSPRYKIIEKKQPVAFWCNPISGHNTLYWYLQNLGQGPELLIRYENEEAVDDSQLPKDRFSAERLKGVDSTLKIQPAELGDSAVYLCASSPLDWGGELFFGEGSRLTVL.

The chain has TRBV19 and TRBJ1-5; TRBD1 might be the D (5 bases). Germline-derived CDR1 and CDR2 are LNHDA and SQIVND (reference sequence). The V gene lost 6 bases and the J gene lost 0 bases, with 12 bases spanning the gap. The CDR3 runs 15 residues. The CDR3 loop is CASSPGGYSNQPQHF. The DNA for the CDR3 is TGTGCCAGTAGCCCCGGGGGTTATAGCAATCAGCCCCAGCATTTT.

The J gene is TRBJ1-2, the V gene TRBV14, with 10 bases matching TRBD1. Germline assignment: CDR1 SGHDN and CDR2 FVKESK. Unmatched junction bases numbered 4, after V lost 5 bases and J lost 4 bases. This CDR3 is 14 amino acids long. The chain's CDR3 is CASSGDRGFYGYTF. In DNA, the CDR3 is TGTGCCAGCAGCGGGGACAGGGGCTTCTATGGCTACACCTTC.

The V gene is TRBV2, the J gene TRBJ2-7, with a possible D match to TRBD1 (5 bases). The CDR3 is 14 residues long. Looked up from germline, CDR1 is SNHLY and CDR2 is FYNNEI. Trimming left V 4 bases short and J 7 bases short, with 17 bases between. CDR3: CASSGGKLRQEQYF. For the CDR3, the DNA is TGTGCCAGCAGTGGGGGAAAGCTCAGACAGGAGCAGTACTTC.

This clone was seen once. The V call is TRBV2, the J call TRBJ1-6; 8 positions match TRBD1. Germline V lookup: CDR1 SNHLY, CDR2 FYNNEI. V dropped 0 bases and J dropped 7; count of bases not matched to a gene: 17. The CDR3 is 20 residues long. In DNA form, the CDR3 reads TGTGCCAGCAGTGAAGCGCCTCACCGTCGGACAGGGCCCGGGAATTCACCCCTCCACTTT. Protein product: CASSEAPHRRTGPGNSPLHF.

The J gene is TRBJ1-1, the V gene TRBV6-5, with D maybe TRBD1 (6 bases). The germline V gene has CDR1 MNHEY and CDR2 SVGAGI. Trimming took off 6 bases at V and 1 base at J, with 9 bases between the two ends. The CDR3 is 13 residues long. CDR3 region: CASRQQGNTEAFF. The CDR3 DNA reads TGTGCCAGCAGACAACAGGGGAACACTGAAGCTTTCTTT.

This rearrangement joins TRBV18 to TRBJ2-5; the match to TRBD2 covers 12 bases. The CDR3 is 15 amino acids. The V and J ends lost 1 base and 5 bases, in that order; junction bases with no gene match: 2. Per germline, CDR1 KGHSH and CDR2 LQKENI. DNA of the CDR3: TGTGCCAGCTCACCACGACTAGCGGGGGAGGAGACCCAGTACTTC. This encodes CASSPRLAGEETQYF.

CDR3 nucleotides: TGTGCCAGCAGCCCCCCATTACGTAGTTCACCCCTCCACTTT. Translated: CASSPPLRSSPLHF. The gene calls are TRBV6-6 and TRBJ1-6; no definite D call. Looked up from germline, CDR1 is MNHNY and CDR2 is SVGAGI (reference sequence). Between the trimmed V and J ends, which lost 6 bases and 9 bases, there was a span of 15 bases. The CDR3 consists of 14 residues.

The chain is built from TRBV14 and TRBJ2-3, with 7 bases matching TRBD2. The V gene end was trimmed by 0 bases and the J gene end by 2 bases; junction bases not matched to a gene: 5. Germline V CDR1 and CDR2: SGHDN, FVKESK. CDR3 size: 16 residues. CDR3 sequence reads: CASSQERGFSTDTQYF. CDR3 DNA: TGTGCCAGCAGCCAAGAGCGGGGGTTCTCCACAGATACGCAGTATTTT.

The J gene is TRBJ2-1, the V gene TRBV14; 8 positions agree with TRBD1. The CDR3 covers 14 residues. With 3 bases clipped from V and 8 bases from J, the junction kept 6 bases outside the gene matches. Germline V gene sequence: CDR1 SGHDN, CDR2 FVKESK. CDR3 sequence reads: CASSHRQGIDEQFF. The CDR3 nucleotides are TGTGCCAGCAGCCATCGACAGGGGATCGATGAGCAGTTCTTC. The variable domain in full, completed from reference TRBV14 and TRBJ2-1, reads EAGVTQFPSHSVIEKGQTVTLRCDPISGHDNLYWYRRVMGKEIKFLLHFVKESKQDESGMPNNRFLAERTGGTYSTLKVQPAELEDSGVYFCASSHRQGIDEQFFGPGTRLTVL.

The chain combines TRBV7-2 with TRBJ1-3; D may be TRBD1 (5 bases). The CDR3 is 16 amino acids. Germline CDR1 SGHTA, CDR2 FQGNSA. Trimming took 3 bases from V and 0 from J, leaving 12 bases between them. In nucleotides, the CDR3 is TGTGCCAGCAGCTTGGCGGGGGGATTCTCTGGAAACACCATATATTTT. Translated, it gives CASSLAGGFSGNTIYF.

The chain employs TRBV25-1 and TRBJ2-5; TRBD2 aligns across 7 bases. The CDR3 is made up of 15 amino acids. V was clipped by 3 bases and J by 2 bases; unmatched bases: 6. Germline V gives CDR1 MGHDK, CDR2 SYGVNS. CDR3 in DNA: TGTGCCAGCAGTGAGGTCCGGGGGGAGCAAGAGACCCAGTACTTC. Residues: CASSEVRGEQETQYF. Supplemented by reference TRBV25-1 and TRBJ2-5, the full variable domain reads EADIYQTPRYLVIGTGKKITLECSQTMGHDKMYWYQQDPGMELHLIHYSYGVNSTEKGDLSSESTVSRIRTEHFPLTLESARPSHTSQYLCASSEVRGEQETQYFGPGTRLLVL.

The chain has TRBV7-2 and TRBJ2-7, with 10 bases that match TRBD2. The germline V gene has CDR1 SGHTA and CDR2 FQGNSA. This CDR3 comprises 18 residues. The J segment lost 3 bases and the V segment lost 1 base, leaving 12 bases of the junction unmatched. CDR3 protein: CASSLGTSGGIGGYEQYF. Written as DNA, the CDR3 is TGTGCCAGCAGCTTAGGGACTAGCGGAGGGATTGGAGGCTACGAGCAGTACTTC.

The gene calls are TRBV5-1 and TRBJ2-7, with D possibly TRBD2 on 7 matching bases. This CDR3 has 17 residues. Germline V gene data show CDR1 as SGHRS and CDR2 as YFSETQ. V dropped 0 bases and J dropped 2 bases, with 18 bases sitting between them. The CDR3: CASSLGYPHGGPYEQYF. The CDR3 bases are TGCGCCAGCAGCTTGGGATACCCTCACGGGGGGCCCTACGAGCAGTACTTC.

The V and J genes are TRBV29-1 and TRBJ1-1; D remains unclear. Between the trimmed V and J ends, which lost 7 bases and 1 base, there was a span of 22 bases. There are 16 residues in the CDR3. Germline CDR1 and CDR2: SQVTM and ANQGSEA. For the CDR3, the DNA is TGCAGCGCCGCGGCTGGGCGAGGGTTCGGGAACACTGAAGCTTTCTTT. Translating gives CSAAAGRGFGNTEAFF.